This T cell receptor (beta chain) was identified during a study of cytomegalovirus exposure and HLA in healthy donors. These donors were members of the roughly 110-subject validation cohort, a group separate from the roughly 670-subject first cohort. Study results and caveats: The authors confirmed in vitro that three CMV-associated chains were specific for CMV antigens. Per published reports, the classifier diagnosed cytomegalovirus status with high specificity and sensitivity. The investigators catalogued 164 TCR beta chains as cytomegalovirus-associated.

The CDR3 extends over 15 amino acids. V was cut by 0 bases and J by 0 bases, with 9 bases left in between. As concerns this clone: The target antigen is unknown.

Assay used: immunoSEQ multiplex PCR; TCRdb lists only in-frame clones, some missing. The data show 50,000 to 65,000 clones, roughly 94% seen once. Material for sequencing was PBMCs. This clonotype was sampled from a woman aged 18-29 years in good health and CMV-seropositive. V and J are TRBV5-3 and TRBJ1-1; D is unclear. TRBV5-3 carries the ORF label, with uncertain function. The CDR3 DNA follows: TGTGCCAGAAGCTTGGGTGAGGGATTGAACACTGAAGCTTTCTTT. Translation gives CARSLGEGLNTEAFF.